The sample holds a few counts of the clone carrying this TCR beta chain. Its antigen is unknown. Treatment here: oral pan-JAK inhibitor, 5-10 mg twice daily. Collected material from alopecia areata patients comprised lesional scalp punch biopsies and peripheral blood. RNA was extracted and reverse transcribed into cDNA as the sequencing template. Here immunoSEQ multiplex PCR was the method, and the copy in TCRdb shows in-frame clones only, minus some. The sample records just under 65,000 clones, 46% being singletons. V lost 3 bases, J lost 1 base, and 10 bases lay in between. This CDR3 has 14 residues. Germline values: CDR1 GTSNPN, CDR2 SVGIG (reference sequence). The sample is drawn from a study of CD8+ T cells in alopecia areata. Study-level findings and limits: Persistence in scalp and blood during tofacitinib was observed for many expanded lesional clones.

This sequence joins TRBV30 and TRBJ2-1; D unresolved. This specimen consisted of CD8+ T cells sorted from blood, obtained between weeks 36 and 40, from a patient treated with tofacitinib. This sequence originates from a human donor with alopecia areata. The CDR3 spells CAWSRPGSYNEQFF. For the CDR3, the DNA is TGTGCCTGGAGCCGACCTGGATCCTACAATGAGCAGTTCTTC.